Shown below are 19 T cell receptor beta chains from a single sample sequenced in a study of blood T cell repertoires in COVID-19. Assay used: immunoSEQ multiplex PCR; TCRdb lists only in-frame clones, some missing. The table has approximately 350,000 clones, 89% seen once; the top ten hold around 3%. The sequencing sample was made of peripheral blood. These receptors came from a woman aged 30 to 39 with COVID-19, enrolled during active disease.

CDR3 in DNA: TGTGCCACCAGCCAAGACAGGGGGAATGAAAAACTGTTTTTT. Translating it yields CATSQDRGNEKLFF. The chain links TRBV15 to TRBJ1-4; 9 bases line up with TRBD1. Germline CDR1 reads LNHNV; CDR2 reads YYDKDF (reference sequence). The CDR3 loop spans 14 amino acids. After removal of 5 bases from V and 5 bases from J, the junction contained 3 bases not matched to a gene.

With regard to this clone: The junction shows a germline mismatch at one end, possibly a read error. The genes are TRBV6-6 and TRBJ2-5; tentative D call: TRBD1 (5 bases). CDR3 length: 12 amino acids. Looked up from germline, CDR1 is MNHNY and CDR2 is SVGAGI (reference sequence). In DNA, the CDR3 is TGTGCCAGCAGCGAAACAGGAGAGGCCCAGTACTTC. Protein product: CASSETGEAQYF.

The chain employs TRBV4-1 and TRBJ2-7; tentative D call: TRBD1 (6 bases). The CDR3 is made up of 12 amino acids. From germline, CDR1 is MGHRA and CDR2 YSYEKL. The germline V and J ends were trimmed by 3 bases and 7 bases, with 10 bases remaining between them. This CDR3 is CASSQGAGEQYF. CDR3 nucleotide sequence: TGCGCCAGCAGCCAGGGGGCTGGGGAGCAGTACTTC.

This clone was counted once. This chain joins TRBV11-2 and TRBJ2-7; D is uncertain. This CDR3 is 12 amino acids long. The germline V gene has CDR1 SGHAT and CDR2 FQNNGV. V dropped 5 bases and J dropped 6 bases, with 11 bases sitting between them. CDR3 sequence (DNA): TGTGCCAGCAGCCTACCCAATTTCGAGCAGTACTTC. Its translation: CASSLPNFEQYF.

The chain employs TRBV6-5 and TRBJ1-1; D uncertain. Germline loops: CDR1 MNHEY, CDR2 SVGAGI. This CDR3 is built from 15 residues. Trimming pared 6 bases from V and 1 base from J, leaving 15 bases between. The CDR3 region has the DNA TGTGCCAGCAGCGCCCGGGGTTGGGGGAACACTGAAGCTTTCTTT. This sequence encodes CASSARGWGNTEAFF.

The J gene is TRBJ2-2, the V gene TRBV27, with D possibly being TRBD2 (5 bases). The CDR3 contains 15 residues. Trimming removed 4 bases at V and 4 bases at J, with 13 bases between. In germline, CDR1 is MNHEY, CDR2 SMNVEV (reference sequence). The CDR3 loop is CASSWLAGVTGELFF. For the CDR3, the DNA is TGTGCCAGCAGTTGGCTAGCCGGTGTCACCGGGGAGCTGTTTTTT.

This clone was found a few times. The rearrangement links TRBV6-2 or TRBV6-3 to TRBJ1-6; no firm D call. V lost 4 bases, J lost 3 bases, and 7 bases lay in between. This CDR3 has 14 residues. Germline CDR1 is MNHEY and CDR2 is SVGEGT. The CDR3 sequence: CASSSRLYNSPLHF. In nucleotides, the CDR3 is TGTGCCAGCAGTTCAAGACTCTATAATTCACCCCTCCACTTT.

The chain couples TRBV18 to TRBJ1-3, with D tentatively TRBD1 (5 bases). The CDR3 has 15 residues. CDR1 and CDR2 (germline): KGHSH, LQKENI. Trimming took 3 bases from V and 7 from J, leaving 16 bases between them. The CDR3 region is CASSPASLGLNTIYF. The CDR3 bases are TGTGCCAGCTCACCTGCCAGCCTGGGGCTGAACACCATATATTTT.

The CDR3 loop reads CSVEDRMNTGELFF. The CDR3 region has the DNA TGCAGCGTTGAGGACAGGATGAACACCGGGGAGCTGTTTTTT. The chain joins TRBV29-1 to TRBJ2-2; 7 nucleotides agree with TRBD1. Germline assignment: CDR1 SQVTM and CDR2 ANQGSEA. CDR3 size: 14 residues. V lost 3 bases and J lost 1; bases outside the gene matches: 2.

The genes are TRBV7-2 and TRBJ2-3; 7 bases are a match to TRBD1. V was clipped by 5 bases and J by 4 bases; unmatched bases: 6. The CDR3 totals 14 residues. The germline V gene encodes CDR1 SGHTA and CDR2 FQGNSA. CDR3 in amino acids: CASSLDRRPDTQYF. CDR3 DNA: TGTGCCAGCAGCCTGGACAGGCGTCCAGATACGCAGTATTTT.

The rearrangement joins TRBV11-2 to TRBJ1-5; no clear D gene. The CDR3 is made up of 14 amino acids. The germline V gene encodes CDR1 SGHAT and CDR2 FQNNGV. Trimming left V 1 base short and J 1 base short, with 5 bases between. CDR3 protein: CASSLGGSNQPQHF. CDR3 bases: TGTGCCAGCAGCTTAGGAGGCAGCAATCAGCCCCAGCATTTT.

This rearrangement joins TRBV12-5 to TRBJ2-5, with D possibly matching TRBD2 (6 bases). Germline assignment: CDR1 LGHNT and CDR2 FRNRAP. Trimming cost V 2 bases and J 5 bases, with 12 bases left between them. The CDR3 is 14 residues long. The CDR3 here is CASGLFPGEETQYF. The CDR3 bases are TGTGCTAGTGGTTTGTTCCCGGGAGAGGAGACCCAGTACTTC.

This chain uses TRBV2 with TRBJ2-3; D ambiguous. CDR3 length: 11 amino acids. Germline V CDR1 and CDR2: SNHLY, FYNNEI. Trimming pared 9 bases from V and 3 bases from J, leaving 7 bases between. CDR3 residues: CASFITDTQYF. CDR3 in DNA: TGTGCCAGTTTTATAACAGATACGCAGTATTTT.

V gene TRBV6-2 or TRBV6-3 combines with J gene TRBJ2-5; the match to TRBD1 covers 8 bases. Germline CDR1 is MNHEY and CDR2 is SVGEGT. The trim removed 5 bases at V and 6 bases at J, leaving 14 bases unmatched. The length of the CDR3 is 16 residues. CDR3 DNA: TGTGCCAGCAGTCAACTGGCGGGACAGGTTCCTAAGACCCAGTACTTC. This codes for CASSQLAGQVPKTQYF.

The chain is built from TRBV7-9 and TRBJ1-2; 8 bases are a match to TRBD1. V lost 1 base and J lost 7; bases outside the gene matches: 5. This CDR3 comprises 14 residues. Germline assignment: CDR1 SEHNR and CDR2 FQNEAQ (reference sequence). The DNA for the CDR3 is TGTGCCAGCAGCTTAGAAAGACAGGGGCCTGGCTACACCTTC. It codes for CASSLERQGPGYTF.

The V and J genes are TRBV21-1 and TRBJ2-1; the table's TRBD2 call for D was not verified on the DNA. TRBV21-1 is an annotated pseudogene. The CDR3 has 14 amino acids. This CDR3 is CASAETTSSNEQFF. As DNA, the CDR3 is TGTGCCAGCGCAGAGACGACTAGCAGCAATGAGCAGTTCTTC.

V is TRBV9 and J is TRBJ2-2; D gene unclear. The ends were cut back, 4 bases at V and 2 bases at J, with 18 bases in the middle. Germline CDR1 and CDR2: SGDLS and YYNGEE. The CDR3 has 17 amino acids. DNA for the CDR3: TGTGCCAGCAGCCCCGGTTCACTACTCGTCAACACCGGGGAGCTGTTTTTT. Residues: CASSPGSLLVNTGELFF.

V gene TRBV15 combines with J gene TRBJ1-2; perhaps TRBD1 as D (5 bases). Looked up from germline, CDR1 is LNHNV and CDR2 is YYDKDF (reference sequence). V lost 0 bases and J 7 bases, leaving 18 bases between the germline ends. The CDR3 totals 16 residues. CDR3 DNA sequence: TGTGCCACCAGCAGAGATCTCCTCGCTGAGACAGTTGGCTACACCTTC. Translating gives CATSRDLLAETVGYTF.

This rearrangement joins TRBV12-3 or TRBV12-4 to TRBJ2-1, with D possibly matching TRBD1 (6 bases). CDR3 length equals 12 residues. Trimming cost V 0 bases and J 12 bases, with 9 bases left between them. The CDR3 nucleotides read TGTGCCAGCAGTTTAGCAGGGGGTGGGCAGTTCTTC. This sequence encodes CASSLAGGGQFF.